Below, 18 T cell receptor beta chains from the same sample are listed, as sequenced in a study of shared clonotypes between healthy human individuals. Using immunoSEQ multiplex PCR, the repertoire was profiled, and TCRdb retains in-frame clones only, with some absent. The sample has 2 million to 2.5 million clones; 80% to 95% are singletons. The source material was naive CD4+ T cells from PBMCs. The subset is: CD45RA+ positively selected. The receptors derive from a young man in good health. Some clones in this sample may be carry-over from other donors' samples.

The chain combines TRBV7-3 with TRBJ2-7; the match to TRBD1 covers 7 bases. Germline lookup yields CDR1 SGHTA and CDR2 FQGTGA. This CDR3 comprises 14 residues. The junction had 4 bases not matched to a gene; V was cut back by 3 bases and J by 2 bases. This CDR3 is CASSFWDSPYEQYF. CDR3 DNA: TGTGCCAGCAGCTTTTGGGACAGCCCCTACGAGCAGTACTTC.

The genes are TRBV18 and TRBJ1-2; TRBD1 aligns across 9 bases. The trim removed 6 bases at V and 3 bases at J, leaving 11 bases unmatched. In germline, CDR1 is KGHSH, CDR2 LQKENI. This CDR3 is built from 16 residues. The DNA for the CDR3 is TGTGCCAGCTCGCCCTCCGGGGGACAGGGCGACTATGGCTACACCTTC. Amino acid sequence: CASSPSGGQGDYGYTF. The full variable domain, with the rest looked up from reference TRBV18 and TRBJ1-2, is NAGVMQNPRHLVRRRGQEARLRCSPMKGHSHVYWYRQLPEEGLKFMVYLQKENIIDESGMPKERFSAEFPKEGPSILRIQQVVRGDSAAYFCASSPSGGQGDYGYTFGSGTRLTVV.

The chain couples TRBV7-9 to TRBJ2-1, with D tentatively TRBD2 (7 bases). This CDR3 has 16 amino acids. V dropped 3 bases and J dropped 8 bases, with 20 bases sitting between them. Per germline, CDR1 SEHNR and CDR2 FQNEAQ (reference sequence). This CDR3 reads CASSLAVRGANDEQFF. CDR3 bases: TGTGCCAGCAGCTTGGCCGTTCGGGGGGCCAACGATGAGCAGTTCTTC.

The CDR3 coding sequence is TGTGCCAGCAGCCAAGGGACTAGAAAAAGCACAGATACGCAGTATTTT. Amino acids: CASSQGTRKSTDTQYF. The chain uses TRBV14 and TRBJ2-3, with 7 positions matching TRBD2. The trim removed 1 base at V and 0 bases at J, leaving 4 bases unmatched. CDR3 length: 16 amino acids. CDR1 and CDR2 (germline): SGHDN, FVKESK.

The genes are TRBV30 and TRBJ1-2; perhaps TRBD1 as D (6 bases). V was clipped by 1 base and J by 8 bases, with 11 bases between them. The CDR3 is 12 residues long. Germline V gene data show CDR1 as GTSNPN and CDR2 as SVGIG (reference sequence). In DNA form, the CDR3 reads TGTGCCTGGAGTGGCGGGGGGCCCGGCTACACCTTC. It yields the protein CAWSGGGPGYTF.

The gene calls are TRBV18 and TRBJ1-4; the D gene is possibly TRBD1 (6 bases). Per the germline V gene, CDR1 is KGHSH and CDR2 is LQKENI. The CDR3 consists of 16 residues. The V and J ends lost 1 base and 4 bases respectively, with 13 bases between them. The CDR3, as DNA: TGTGCCAGCTCACCACGGACAGTCGGGCTTAATGAAAAACTGTTTTTT. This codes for CASSPRTVGLNEKLFF.

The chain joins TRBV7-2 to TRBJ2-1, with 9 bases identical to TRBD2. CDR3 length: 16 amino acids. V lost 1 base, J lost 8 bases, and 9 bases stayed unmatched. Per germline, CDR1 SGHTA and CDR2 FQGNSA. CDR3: CASSLGGGRVPDEQFF. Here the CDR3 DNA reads TGTGCCAGCAGCTTAGGGGGCGGGAGGGTCCCCGATGAGCAGTTCTTC. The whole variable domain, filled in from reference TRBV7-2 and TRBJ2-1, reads GAGVSQSPSNKVTEKGKDVELRCDPISGHTALYWYRQSLGQGLEFLIYFQGNSAPDKSGLPSDRFSAERTGGSVSTLTIQRTQQEDSAVYLCASSLGGGRVPDEQFFGPGTRLTVL.

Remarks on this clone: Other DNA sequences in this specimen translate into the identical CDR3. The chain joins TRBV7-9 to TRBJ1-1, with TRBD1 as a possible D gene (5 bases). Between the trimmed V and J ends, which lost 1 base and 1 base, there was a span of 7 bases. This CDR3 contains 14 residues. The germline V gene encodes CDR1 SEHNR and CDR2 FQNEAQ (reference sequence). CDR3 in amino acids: CASSLGGGNTEAFF. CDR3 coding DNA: TGTGCCAGCAGCTTAGGTGGGGGGAACACTGAAGCTTTCTTT. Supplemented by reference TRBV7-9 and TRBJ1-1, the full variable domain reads DTGVSQNPRHKITKRGQNVTFRCDPISEHNRLYWYRQTLGQGPEFLTYFQNEAQLEKSRLLSDRFSAERPKGSFSTLEIQRTEQGDSAMYLCASSLGGGNTEAFFGQGTRLTVV.

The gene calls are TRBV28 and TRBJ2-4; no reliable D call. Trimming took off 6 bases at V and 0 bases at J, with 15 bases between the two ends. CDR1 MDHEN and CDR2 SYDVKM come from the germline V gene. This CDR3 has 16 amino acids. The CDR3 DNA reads TGTGCCAGCAGCGAAAGCCCGAGCCTAGCCAAAAACATTCAGTACTTC. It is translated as CASSESPSLAKNIQYF.

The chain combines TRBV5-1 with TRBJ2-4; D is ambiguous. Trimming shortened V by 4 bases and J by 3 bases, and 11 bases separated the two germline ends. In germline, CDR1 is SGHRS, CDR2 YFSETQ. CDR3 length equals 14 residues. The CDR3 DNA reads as TGCGCCAGCAGCCCAAGTTTAGGCAAAAACATTCAGTACTTC. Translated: CASSPSLGKNIQYF. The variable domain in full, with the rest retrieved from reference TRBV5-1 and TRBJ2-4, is KAGVTQTPRYLIKTRGQQVTLSCSPISGHRSVSWYQQTPGQGLQFLFEYFSETQRNKGNFPGRFSGRQFSNSRSEMNVSTLELGDSALYLCASSPSLGKNIQYFGAGTRLSVL.

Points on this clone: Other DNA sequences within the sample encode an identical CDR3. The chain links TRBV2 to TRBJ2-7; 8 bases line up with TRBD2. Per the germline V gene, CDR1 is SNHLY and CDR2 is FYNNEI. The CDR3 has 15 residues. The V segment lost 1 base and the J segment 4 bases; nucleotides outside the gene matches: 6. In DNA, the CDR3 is TGTGCCAGCAGTGAAGGAAGCGGGAGAATTTACGAGCAGTACTTC. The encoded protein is CASSEGSGRIYEQYF.

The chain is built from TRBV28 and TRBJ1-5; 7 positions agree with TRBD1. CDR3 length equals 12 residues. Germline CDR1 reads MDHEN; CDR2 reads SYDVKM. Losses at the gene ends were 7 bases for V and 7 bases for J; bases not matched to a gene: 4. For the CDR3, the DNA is TGTGCCAGCATGACAGGGTTCCAGCCCCAGCATTTT. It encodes CASMTGFQPQHF.

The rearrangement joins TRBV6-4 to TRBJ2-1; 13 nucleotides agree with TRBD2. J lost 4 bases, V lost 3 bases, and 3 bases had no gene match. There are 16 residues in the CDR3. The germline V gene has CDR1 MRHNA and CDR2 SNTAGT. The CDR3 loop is CASSEGTSGTYNEQFF. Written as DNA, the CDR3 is TGTGCCAGCAGTGAAGGGACTAGCGGGACATACAATGAGCAGTTCTTC.

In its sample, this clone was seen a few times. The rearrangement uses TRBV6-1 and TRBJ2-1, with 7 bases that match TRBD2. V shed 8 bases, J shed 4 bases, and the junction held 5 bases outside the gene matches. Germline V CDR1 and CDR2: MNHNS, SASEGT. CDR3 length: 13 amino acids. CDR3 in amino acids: CASGREIYNEQFF. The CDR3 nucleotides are TGTGCCAGCGGGCGGGAGATATACAATGAGCAGTTCTTC.

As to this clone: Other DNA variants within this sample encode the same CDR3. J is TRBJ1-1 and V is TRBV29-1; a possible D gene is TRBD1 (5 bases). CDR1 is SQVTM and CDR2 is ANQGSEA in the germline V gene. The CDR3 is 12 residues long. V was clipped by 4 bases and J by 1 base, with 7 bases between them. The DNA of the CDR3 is TGCAGCGTTGCTACAGGGAACACTGAAGCTTTCTTT. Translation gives CSVATGNTEAFF.

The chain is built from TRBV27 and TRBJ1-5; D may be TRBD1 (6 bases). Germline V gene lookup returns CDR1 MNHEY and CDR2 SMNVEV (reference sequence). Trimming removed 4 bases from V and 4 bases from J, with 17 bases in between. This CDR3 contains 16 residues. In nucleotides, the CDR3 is TGTGCCAGCAGTTCCCTCTCGTGGAGGGGGAATCAGCCCCAGCATTTT. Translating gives CASSSLSWRGNQPQHF.

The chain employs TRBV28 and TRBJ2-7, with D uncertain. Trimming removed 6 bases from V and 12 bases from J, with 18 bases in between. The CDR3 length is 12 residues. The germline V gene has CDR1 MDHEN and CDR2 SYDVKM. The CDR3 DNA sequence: TGTGCCAGCAGCCTCGGCCTCCCAAGGCTGTACTTC. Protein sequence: CASSLGLPRLYF.

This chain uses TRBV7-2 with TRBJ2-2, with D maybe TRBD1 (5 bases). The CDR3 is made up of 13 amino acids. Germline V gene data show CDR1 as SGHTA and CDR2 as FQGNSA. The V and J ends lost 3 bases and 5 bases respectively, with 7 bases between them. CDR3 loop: CASSLRQTGELFF. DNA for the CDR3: TGTGCCAGCAGCTTGAGACAGACCGGGGAGCTGTTTTTT. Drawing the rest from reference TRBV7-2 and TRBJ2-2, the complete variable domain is GAGVSQSPSNKVTEKGKDVELRCDPISGHTALYWYRQSLGQGLEFLIYFQGNSAPDKSGLPSDRFSAERTGGSVSTLTIQRTQQEDSAVYLCASSLRQTGELFFGEGSRLTVL.